This section outlines one T cell receptor (beta chain) sequence together with its context. This clone may be a read error of a much larger clone one base away. The patients, who ranged from 18 to 65 in age, presented with newly diagnosed hyperthyroidism lasting under 2 months. These data originate in a study of T cells in Graves' hyperthyroidism and ophthalmopathy. Amplification of TCR beta CDR3 regions used RNA as the template. With the HTBI primer set, the TCR CDR3 went through a first round of RT-PCR. Via MiXCR, TCRdb re-called the multiplex PCR reads, giving one row per CDR3 protein. The data contain approximately 430,000 distinct CDR3 sequences, approximately 14% of them seen just once; the ten biggest clones take up roughly 7.7%. The clonotype originates from a woman younger than 30 with Graves' hyperthyroidism. Sequencing was performed on blood.

CDR3 protein: CASSTTGLELWNYGYTF. As DNA, the CDR3 is TGTGCCAGCAGCACGACAGGGCTTGAGTTGTGGAACTATGGCTACACCTTC. This rearrangement joins TRBV28 to TRBJ1-2; 7 bases fit TRBD1. The germline V gene encodes CDR1 MDHEN and CDR2 SYDVKM. The CDR3 sequence is 17 residues long. J lost 2 bases, V lost 6 bases, and 15 bases had no gene match.